This TCR beta chain came from a study of vaccination effects on CD4 cells after COVID-19. The study's findings and limits: Long after vaccination, the clones induced by infection and by vaccine shrank markedly in size. In the study, convalescent patients were few, and early post-infection timepoints were absent.

This table comes from immunoSEQ multiplex PCR, and its TCRdb copy is limited to in-frame clones, with some not included. The sample yields about 73,000 clones, over 70% seen once. Expansion of antigen-specific CD4+ T cells with viral peptide pools was carried out by the ViraFEST assay before sequencing. Subsequent to a culture period of 10 to 11 days, CD4+ T cells were isolated. Recipients of the vaccine had no prior SARS-CoV-2 infection and negative nucleocapsid antibodies. Wells containing roughly 1.8 million PBMC each were cultured with approximately 9.2 IU/ml IL-2 and about 9.6 ug/ml peptides. At days 3 and 7, half of the medium was exchanged for IL-2 medium. Concerning this clone: Its specificity is unknown.

From germline, CDR1 is LNHDA and CDR2 SQIVND (reference sequence). Trimming removed 8 bases at V and 7 bases at J, with 17 bases between. The CDR3 totals 14 residues. This sequence originates from a human donor who received a COVID-19 vaccine. This rearrangement joins TRBV19 to TRBJ1-4; D uncertain. The source was CD4+ T cells from PBMCs cultured with SARS-CoV-2 spike peptides, collected before COVID-19 vaccination. This chain's CDR3 is CASCPRAKGEKLFF. The CDR3 DNA follows: TGTGCCAGTTGCCCCCGGGCAAAAGGTGAAAAACTGTTTTTT. The variable domain in full, completed from reference TRBV19 and TRBJ1-4, reads DGGITQSPKYLFRKEGQNVTLSCEQNLNHDAMYWYRQDPGQGLRLIYYSQIVNDFQKGDIAEGYSVSREKKESFPLTVTSAQKNPTAFYLCASCPRAKGEKLFFGSGTQLSVL.